Listed below are T cell receptor beta chains from one sample, sequenced in a study of blood T cell repertoires in COVID-19. Assay: immunoSEQ multiplex PCR; the TCRdb copy retains only in-frame clones and omits some. The sample lists over 100,000 clones, about nine tenths occurring once. Sample: peripheral blood. The receptors originated from a man aged 45-65 years with acute or convalescent COVID-19. Each CDR3 is given with its conserved first and last residue. Fields, in order: CDR3 length, J gene, D gene, V gene, clone size, CDR3 protein, CDR3 DNA. A D gene is named only where the DNA matches it firmly. The size entry is marked missing in some rows and otherwise reads once, few, many or a size class.

CDR3 length: 14; J gene: TRBJ1-2; D gene: TRBD1; V gene: TRBV10-3; clone size: .; CDR3 protein: CAIRGQGADYGYTF; CDR3 DNA: TGTGCCATCAGGGGACAGGGGGCGGACTATGGCTACACCTTC
CDR3 length: 15; J gene: TRBJ1-1; D gene: .; V gene: TRBV7-9; clone size: .; CDR3 protein: CASSPRQDMNTEAFF; CDR3 DNA: TGTGCCAGCAGCCCCCGGCAGGACATGAACACTGAAGCTTTCTTT
CDR3 length: 13; J gene: TRBJ1-5; D gene: .; V gene: TRBV7-9; clone size: .; CDR3 protein: CASSYGQNQPQHF; CDR3 DNA: TGTGCCAGCAGCTACGGACAGAATCAGCCCCAGCATTTT
CDR3 length: 17; J gene: TRBJ2-1; D gene: TRBD2; V gene: TRBV28; clone size: .; CDR3 protein: CASSLAAAGETYNEQFF; CDR3 DNA: TGTGCCAGCAGTTTAGCGGCGGCGGGAGAAACCTACAATGAGCAGTTCTTC
CDR3 length: 14; J gene: TRBJ1-2; D gene: .; V gene: TRBV7-9; clone size: few; CDR3 protein: CASSLDRAVYGYTF; CDR3 DNA: TGTGCCAGCAGCTTAGACAGGGCGGTCTATGGCTACACCTTC
CDR3 length: 14; J gene: TRBJ1-1; D gene: .; V gene: TRBV18; clone size: .; CDR3 protein: CASTKFGMNTEAFF; CDR3 DNA: TGTGCCAGCACCAAATTCGGGATGAACACTGAAGCTTTCTTT
CDR3 length: 15; J gene: TRBJ2-7; D gene: TRBD2; V gene: TRBV27; clone size: .; CDR3 protein: CASSGLAAAGGEQYF; CDR3 DNA: TGTGCCAGCAGTGGACTAGCGGCAGCAGGCGGCGAGCAGTACTTC
CDR3 length: 12; J gene: TRBJ1-1; D gene: .; V gene: TRBV12-1; clone size: .; CDR3 protein: CASSSSDTEAFF; CDR3 DNA: TGTGCCAGCAGCTCCTCGGACACTGAAGCTTTCTTT
CDR3 length: 16; J gene: TRBJ1-2; D gene: TRBD1; V gene: TRBV6-5; clone size: .; CDR3 protein: CASSYSGGDRGRSYTF; CDR3 DNA: TGTGCCAGCAGTTACTCTGGAGGGGACAGGGGACGGAGCTACACCTTC
CDR3 length: 15; J gene: TRBJ1-5; D gene: .; V gene: TRBV30; clone size: .; CDR3 protein: CAWSRLLGDNQPQHF; CDR3 DNA: TGTGCCTGGAGCCGTTTACTCGGGGATAATCAGCCCCAGCATTTT
CDR3 length: 13; J gene: TRBJ1-1; D gene: TRBD1; V gene: TRBV14; clone size: few; CDR3 protein: CASSHRTGTEAFF; CDR3 DNA: TGTGCCAGCAGCCACCGGACAGGGACTGAAGCTTTCTTT
CDR3 length: 15; J gene: TRBJ1-6; D gene: .; V gene: TRBV19; clone size: .; CDR3 protein: CASSPSLLRDSPLHF; CDR3 DNA: TGTGCCAGTAGTCCCTCCCTGCTGAGGGATTCACCCCTCCACTTT
CDR3 length: 12; J gene: TRBJ2-3; D gene: .; V gene: TRBV29-1; clone size: .; CDR3 protein: CSVETVTDTQYF; CDR3 DNA: TGCAGCGTAGAAACTGTCACAGATACGCAGTATTTT
CDR3 length: 15; J gene: TRBJ1-6; D gene: TRBD1; V gene: TRBV6-5; clone size: .; CDR3 protein: CATSPTGGSNSPLHF; CDR3 DNA: TGTGCCACCTCCCCGACAGGGGGCTCGAATTCACCCCTCCACTTT
CDR3 length: 15; J gene: TRBJ1-1; D gene: .; V gene: TRBV5-6; clone size: .; CDR3 protein: CASRLQTGMNTEAFF; CDR3 DNA: TGTGCCAGCAGACTCCAAACAGGGATGAACACTGAAGCTTTCTTT
CDR3 length: 12; J gene: TRBJ2-7; D gene: .; V gene: TRBV29-1; clone size: .; CDR3 protein: CSVATGNYEQYF; CDR3 DNA: TGCAGCGTTGCTACAGGTAACTACGAGCAGTACTTC
CDR3 length: 14; J gene: TRBJ1-2; D gene: .; V gene: TRBV15; clone size: .; CDR3 protein: CATSKEGLGAGYTF; CDR3 DNA: TGTGCCACCAGCAAAGAGGGTTTGGGGGCTGGCTACACCTTC
CDR3 length: 15; J gene: TRBJ2-3; D gene: .; V gene: TRBV3-1/TRBV3-2; clone size: .; CDR3 protein: CASSQEASGTDTQYF; CDR3 DNA: TGTGCCAGCAGCCAAGAGGCTAGCGGCACAGATACGCAGTATTTT
CDR3 length: 13; J gene: TRBJ1-1; D gene: .; V gene: TRBV5-4; clone size: .; CDR3 protein: CASSLALTGEAFF; CDR3 DNA: TGTGCCAGCAGCTTGGCCCTAACAGGGGAAGCTTTCTTT
CDR3 length: 16; J gene: TRBJ1-3; D gene: TRBD1; V gene: TRBV19; clone size: .; CDR3 protein: CASIAPSGQRGNTIYF; CDR3 DNA: TGTGCCAGTATCGCTCCCTCGGGACAGCGTGGAAACACCATATATTTT
CDR3 length: 15; J gene: TRBJ1-6; D gene: TRBD1; V gene: TRBV7-9; clone size: .; CDR3 protein: CASSTGQGVDSPLHF; CDR3 DNA: TGTGCCAGCAGCACAGGACAGGGGGTCGATTCACCCCTCCACTTT
CDR3 length: 14; J gene: TRBJ2-2; D gene: TRBD1; V gene: TRBV6-5; clone size: .; CDR3 protein: CASSSGGWDGELFF; CDR3 DNA: TGTGCCAGCAGCTCAGGGGGCTGGGACGGGGAGCTGTTTTTT
CDR3 length: 14; J gene: TRBJ1-1; D gene: TRBD1; V gene: TRBV7-9; clone size: .; CDR3 protein: CASSLYQGDTEAFF; CDR3 DNA: TGTGCCAGCAGCTTATATCAGGGGGACACTGAAGCTTTCTTT
CDR3 length: 15; J gene: TRBJ2-3; D gene: TRBD2; V gene: TRBV27; clone size: .; CDR3 protein: CASGLAGAFADTQYF; CDR3 DNA: TGTGCCAGCGGCTTAGCGGGAGCGTTCGCAGATACGCAGTATTTT
CDR3 length: 14; J gene: TRBJ1-5; D gene: .; V gene: TRBV7-9; clone size: .; CDR3 protein: CASSSSGGGGPQHF; CDR3 DNA: TGTGCCAGCAGCAGTAGCGGCGGCGGGGGGCCCCAGCATTTT
CDR3 length: 14; J gene: TRBJ2-5; D gene: .; V gene: TRBV6-1; clone size: .; CDR3 protein: CASSEPQGRETQYF; CDR3 DNA: TGTGCCAGCAGTGAACCGCAGGGGCGTGAGACCCAGTACTTC
CDR3 length: 15; J gene: TRBJ2-2; D gene: .; V gene: TRBV10-2; clone size: .; CDR3 protein: CASSEYGRGTGKLFF; CDR3 DNA: TGCGCCAGCAGTGAGTATGGGAGAGGCACCGGGAAGCTGTTTTTT
CDR3 length: 14; J gene: TRBJ2-4; D gene: .; V gene: TRBV10-1; clone size: .; CDR3 protein: CASPEGVAKNIQYF; CDR3 DNA: TGCGCCAGCCCCGAGGGGGTAGCCAAAAACATTCAGTACTTC
CDR3 length: 18; J gene: TRBJ2-2; D gene: TRBD2; V gene: TRBV12-5; clone size: .; CDR3 protein: CASGSSVGRGGYTGELFF; CDR3 DNA: TGTGCTAGTGGTTCCTCGGTTGGGAGGGGAGGATACACCGGGGAGCTGTTTTTT
CDR3 length: 13; J gene: TRBJ2-1; D gene: .; V gene: TRBV5-1; clone size: once; CDR3 protein: CASGEAGSNEQFF; CDR3 DNA: TGCGCCAGCGGGGAGGCAGGGAGCAATGAGCAGTTCTTC
CDR3 length: 15; J gene: TRBJ2-7; D gene: TRBD2; V gene: TRBV27; clone size: .; CDR3 protein: CASSFGLAGPYEQYF; CDR3 DNA: TGTGCCAGCAGTTTCGGGTTAGCGGGGCCTTACGAGCAGTACTTC
CDR3 length: 14; J gene: TRBJ1-2; D gene: .; V gene: TRBV3-1/TRBV3-2; clone size: .; CDR3 protein: CASSQGVTFYGYTF; CDR3 DNA: TGTGCCAGCAGCCAAGGAGTAACCTTCTATGGCTACACCTTC
CDR3 length: 15; J gene: TRBJ1-5; D gene: .; V gene: TRBV21-1; clone size: once; CDR3 protein: CASSVRDREVQPQHF; CDR3 DNA: TGTGCCAGCAGCGTCCGGGACAGGGAGGTTCAGCCCCAGCATTTT
CDR3 length: 18; J gene: TRBJ1-2; D gene: .; V gene: TRBV9; clone size: .; CDR3 protein: CASSPRGGGFGLNYGYTF; CDR3 DNA: TGTGCCAGCAGCCCTCGTGGTGGGGGGTTTGGACTTAACTATGGCTACACCTTC
CDR3 length: 13; J gene: TRBJ1-1; D gene: .; V gene: TRBV4-1; clone size: .; CDR3 protein: CASRGGGLSEAFF; CDR3 DNA: TGCGCCAGCAGAGGGGGGGGGCTTTCTGAAGCTTTCTTT
CDR3 length: 15; J gene: TRBJ2-2; D gene: .; V gene: TRBV5-4; clone size: .; CDR3 protein: CASSLGTANTGELFF; CDR3 DNA: TGTGCCAGCAGCTTGGGGACAGCCAACACCGGGGAGCTGTTTTTT
CDR3 length: 16; J gene: TRBJ2-2; D gene: .; V gene: TRBV27; clone size: once; CDR3 protein: CASSPRTTSITGELFF; CDR3 DNA: TGTGCCAGCAGTCCTCGGACTACCTCAATCACCGGGGAGCTGTTTTTT
CDR3 length: 15; J gene: TRBJ2-3; D gene: TRBD2; V gene: TRBV6-5; clone size: .; CDR3 protein: CASSQRLARTDTQYF; CDR3 DNA: TGTGCCAGCAGTCAACGACTAGCGCGCACAGATACGCAGTATTTT
CDR3 length: 11; J gene: TRBJ2-1; D gene: .; V gene: TRBV6-6; clone size: few; CDR3 protein: CASSHSVEQFF; CDR3 DNA: TGTGCCAGCAGCCATTCGGTGGAGCAGTTCTTC
CDR3 length: 15; J gene: TRBJ1-6; D gene: TRBD1; V gene: TRBV10-3; clone size: once; CDR3 protein: CAISPGGQGYSPLHF; CDR3 DNA: TGTGCCATCAGTCCAGGGGGACAGGGGTATTCACCCCTCCACTTT
CDR3 length: 16; J gene: TRBJ2-2; D gene: .; V gene: TRBV19; clone size: .; CDR3 protein: CASSPRGIQGTGELFF; CDR3 DNA: TGTGCCAGTAGTCCTCGAGGAATCCAGGGCACCGGGGAGCTGTTTTTT